This TCR beta chain was sequenced for a study of T cell responses to AZD1222 COVID-19 vaccine. The CDR3 totals 13 residues. The V and J ends lost 7 bases and 5 bases, in that order; junction bases with no gene match: 6. Germline V gives CDR1 SEHNR, CDR2 FQNEAQ (reference sequence). Clones were sequenced by immunoSEQ multiplex PCR, and TCRdb holds only the in-frame ones, with some missing. Of some 140,000 clones in the sample, about 93% were seen once. Analyses pooled second doses at about 4 or about 12 weeks. The gene calls are TRBV7-9 and TRBJ2-7; TRBD1 matches at 9 bases. Here the sequenced sample was peripheral blood, taken 28 days after the second AZD1222 dose. This clonotype originated in an adult who received the AZD1222 COVID-19 vaccine. The CDR3 sequence is CASNGQGHHEQYF. As DNA, the CDR3 is TGTGCCAGCAACGGACAGGGGCACCACGAGCAGTACTTC.